The rows below give T cell receptor beta chains drawn from one sample of a study of CD8 T cells in ankylosing spondylitis. TCRdb analysed the 5' RACE reads with MiXCR anew, one entry per CDR3 protein. The sample yields roughly 90,000 distinct CDR3 sequences, approximately 8.9% seen once. The sequencing input was blood, either unsorted or a sorted T cell fraction (not recorded which). The source of these receptors is a male donor with ankylosing spondylitis. Both conserved end residues are part of each CDR3. The D gene is left open where the match is weak. For some rows the clone size is stated as once, few or many, or as a class when expanded; others skip it.

TRBV7-9	few	TRBD2	TRBJ2-7	CASSPGLAGYEQYF	TGTGCCAGCAGCCCGGGACTAGCGGGGTACGAGCAGTACTTC
TRBV12-3/TRBV12-4	once	.	TRBJ1-2	CASTPGDYGYTF	TGTGCCAGCACCCCGGGAGACTATGGCTACACCTTC
TRBV9	.	.	TRBJ2-1	CASSPPSGADEQFF	TGTGCCAGCAGCCCCCCCTCGGGAGCGGATGAGCAGTTCTTC
TRBV5-1	many	.	TRBJ2-7	CASSLESGESYEQYF	TGCGCCAGCAGCTTGGAATCGGGAGAATCCTACGAGCAGTACTTC
TRBV20-1	.	TRBD1	TRBJ2-6	CCAYLGTGISGANVLTF	TGCTGTGCTTACCTGGGGACAGGGATCTCTGGGGCCAACGTCCTGACTTTC
TRBV19	.	TRBD1	TRBJ2-2	CASSLDRGVAGELFF	TGTGCCAGTAGTCTCGACAGGGGTGTCGCCGGGGAGCTGTTTTTT
TRBV19	many	TRBD2	TRBJ2-1	CASSPGTSLYNEQFF	TGTGCCAGTAGCCCCGGGACTAGCCTCTACAATGAGCAGTTCTTC
TRBV12-3/TRBV12-4	.	TRBD2	TRBJ2-2	CASTLAGVTGELFF	TGTGCCAGCACACTAGCGGGAGTCACCGGGGAGCTGTTTTTT
TRBV2	.	.	TRBJ2-7	CASSRGGAYEQYF	TGTGCCAGCAGTCGAGGGGGGGCCTACGAGCAGTACTTC
TRBV12-3/TRBV12-4	many	.	TRBJ2-1	CASSLGPNEQFF	TGTGCCAGCAGTCTCGGACCTAATGAGCAGTTCTTC
TRBV24-1	many	.	TRBJ1-1	CATSDSAGPNTEAFF	TGTGCCACCAGTGATTCGGCAGGGCCGAACACTGAAGCTTTCTTT
TRBV7-9	.	TRBD2	TRBJ2-3	CASSPGGSGSNTDTQYF	TGTGCCAGCAGCCCCGGGGGAAGCGGGAGTAACACAGATACGCAGTATTTT
TRBV3-1	few	.	TRBJ2-1	CASSQDSGPGYNEQFF	TGTGCCAGCAGCCAAGATAGCGGCCCCGGATACAATGAGCAGTTCTTC
TRBV5-6	.	.	TRBJ1-2	CASRDTPDDGYTF	TGTGCCAGCAGAGACACGCCAGATGATGGCTACACCTTC
TRBV10-3	few	.	TRBJ2-1	CAVRLADEQFF	TGTGCCGTCCGGTTAGCCGATGAGCAGTTCTTC
TRBV7-9	.	TRBD2	TRBJ2-7	CASSLPGGAYEQYF	TGTGCCAGCAGCCTGCCGGGGGGGGCCTACGAGCAGTACTTC
TRBV4-1	many	.	TRBJ1-1	CASSQGWQGHTEAFF	TGCGCCAGCAGCCAAGGGTGGCAGGGTCACACTGAAGCTTTCTTT
TRBV7-8	.	TRBD2	TRBJ2-1	CASSDEREGTYNEQFF	TGTGCCAGCAGCGACGAGCGGGAGGGCACCTACAATGAGCAGTTCTTC
TRBV30	.	TRBD2	TRBJ2-3	CAWSVRGSRNTQYF	TGTGCCTGGAGTGTACGCGGGAGTCGGAATACGCAGTATTTT
TRBV11-2	.	.	TRBJ2-7	CASSPERSSYEQYF	TGTGCCAGCAGCCCCGAGCGGTCCTCCTACGAGCAGTACTTC
TRBV11-2	many	TRBD2	TRBJ2-1	CASGRESHNEQFF	TGTGCCAGCGGGCGGGAGTCCCACAATGAGCAGTTCTTC
TRBV27	once	TRBD2	TRBJ2-2	CASSFWLAGDQTGELFF	TGTGCCAGCAGTTTCTGGCTAGCGGGAGATCAGACCGGGGAGCTGTTTTTT
TRBV7-9	many	TRBD1	TRBJ2-7	CASSLIGTGSKDEQYF	TGTGCCAGCAGCTTAATTGGGACAGGTAGTAAGGACGAGCAGTACTTC
TRBV12-3/TRBV12-4	.	TRBD1	TRBJ1-2	CASSRSRDSFNYGYTF	TGTGCCAGCAGTCGTAGCCGGGACAGCTTTAACTATGGCTACACCTTC